This is a list of T cell receptor beta chains from one sample in a study of cytomegalovirus exposure and HLA in healthy donors. Generated by immunoSEQ multiplex PCR, the TCRdb table keeps only in-frame clones and is missing some. The sample has 200,000 to 250,000 clones; around 85% are singletons. Source material: PBMCs. The receptors come from a human donor in good health. CDR3s include the opening cysteine and the closing phenylalanine or tryptophan. A D gene is named only where the DNA matches it firmly. Size is stated for part of the rows, as once, few or many counts, or as a class when the clone is expanded.

v_gene,j_gene,abundance,d_gene,CDR3nt,CDR3aa
TRBV7-3,TRBJ2-2,NA,TRBD1,TGTGCCAGCAGCTCAACAGGGGTAACCGGGGAGCTGTTTTTT,CASSSTGVTGELFF
TRBV28,TRBJ1-4,NA,NA,TGTGCCAGCAGCAACGGCGGGGCGGGTGAAAAACTGTTTTTT,CASSNGGAGEKLFF
TRBV5-1,TRBJ2-1,NA,TRBD2,TGCGCCAGCAGCTCTAGCGGGAGCTCCTACAATGAGCAGTTCTTC,CASSSSGSSYNEQFF
TRBV11-1,TRBJ2-7,NA,TRBD2,TGTGCCAGCAGCTACCCTCCGGGGGGGTTCTCCTACGAGCAGTACTTC,CASSYPPGGFSYEQYF
TRBV25-1,TRBJ1-1,NA,NA,TGTGCCAGCATACGTACAGGCATGAACACTGAAGCTTTCTTT,CASIRTGMNTEAFF
TRBV2,TRBJ2-1,NA,NA,TGTGCCAGCAGTGAAGCCCTAGAAACCCATGAGCAGTTCTTC,CASSEALETHEQFF
TRBV6-6,TRBJ1-5,NA,NA,TGTGCCACCCGCGACCGGGTCAATCAGCCCCAGCATTTT,CATRDRVNQPQHF
TRBV11-2,TRBJ1-1,NA,TRBD1,TGTGCCAGCGGGAGTATCAGGGGGTTGGGCACTGAAGCTTTCTTT,CASGSIRGLGTEAFF
TRBV10-3,TRBJ2-7,NA,NA,TGTGCCATCAGGGACAGTACCTACGAGCAGTACTTC,CAIRDSTYEQYF
TRBV6-5,TRBJ1-1,NA,NA,TGTGCCAGCAGTTACGAAGGCAGTGGAGGCACTGAAGCTTTCTTT,CASSYEGSGGTEAFF
TRBV2,TRBJ1-1,NA,NA,TGTGCCAGCAGTGAATTCTTGGAGGCTTTCTTT,CASSEFLEAFF
TRBV2,TRBJ2-7,NA,NA,TGTGCCAGCAGTGGGGGGTATGGGCAGGGGCACTACGAGCAGTACTTC,CASSGGYGQGHYEQYF
TRBV6-5,TRBJ1-2,NA,NA,TGTGCCAGCTCGATACCGGGGGGCTATGGCTACACCTTC,CASSIPGGYGYTF
TRBV5-8,TRBJ2-5,NA,TRBD1,TGTGCCAGCAGCTTCAAATACGCCCGGGACAGGGGTAGGGAGACCCAGTACTTC,CASSFKYARDRGRETQYF
TRBV25-1,TRBJ2-7,NA,NA,TGTGCCAGCAGTGAATACGACAGCTCCTACGAGCAGTACTTC,CASSEYDSSYEQYF
TRBV5-4,TRBJ2-1,once,NA,TGTGCCAGCAGCTTGGGAGCGACAGCCTACAATGAGCAGTTCTTC,CASSLGATAYNEQFF
TRBV30,TRBJ2-4,NA,TRBD2,TGTGCCTGGTCCATAGCGGGAGGGCACAACATTCAGTACTTC,CAWSIAGGHNIQYF
TRBV27,TRBJ2-1,once,NA,TGTGCCAGCAGTTTATGGTCCAGCTCCTACAATGAGCAGTTCTTC,CASSLWSSSYNEQFF
TRBV5-6,TRBJ1-3,NA,NA,TGTGCCAGCAGCTTAGTGGTCGACAGGCATTCTGGAAACACCATATATTTT,CASSLVVDRHSGNTIYF
TRBV29-1,TRBJ2-1,NA,TRBD2,TGCAGCGTCGACGCGGCGAGCCGGGAGGGCCTCTACAATGAGCAGTTCTTC,CSVDAASREGLYNEQFF
TRBV28,TRBJ2-7,once,NA,TGTGCCAGCAGTTTATATAGCGGAAAATACGAGCAGTACTTC,CASSLYSGKYEQYF
TRBV6-6,TRBJ1-2,NA,NA,TGTGCCAGCAGTTACTCGGGGGGGCCGGGAGGCTACACCTTC,CASSYSGGPGGYTF